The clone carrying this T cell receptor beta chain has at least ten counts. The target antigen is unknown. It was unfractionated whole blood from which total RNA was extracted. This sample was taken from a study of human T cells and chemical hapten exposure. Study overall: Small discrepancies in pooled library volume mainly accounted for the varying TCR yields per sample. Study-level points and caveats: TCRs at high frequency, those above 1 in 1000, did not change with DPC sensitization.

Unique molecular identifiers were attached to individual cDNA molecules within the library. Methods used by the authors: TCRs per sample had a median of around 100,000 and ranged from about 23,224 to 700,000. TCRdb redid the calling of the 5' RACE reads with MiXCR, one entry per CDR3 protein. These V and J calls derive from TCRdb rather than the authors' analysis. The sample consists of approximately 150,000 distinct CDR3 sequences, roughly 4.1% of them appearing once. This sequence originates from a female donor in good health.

In DNA form, the CDR3 reads TGTGCCAGCAGCCGTTCGGTTGGGACCTGGAACACTGAAGCTTTCTTT. Protein: CASSRSVGTWNTEAFF. This chain joins TRBV6-2 or TRBV6-3 and TRBJ1-1; possible D gene TRBD1, 5 bases. With 6 bases removed from V and 1 base from J, the gap between germline ends came to 18 bases. CDR3 length: 16 amino acids. Germline CDR1 is MNHEY and CDR2 is SVGEGT.